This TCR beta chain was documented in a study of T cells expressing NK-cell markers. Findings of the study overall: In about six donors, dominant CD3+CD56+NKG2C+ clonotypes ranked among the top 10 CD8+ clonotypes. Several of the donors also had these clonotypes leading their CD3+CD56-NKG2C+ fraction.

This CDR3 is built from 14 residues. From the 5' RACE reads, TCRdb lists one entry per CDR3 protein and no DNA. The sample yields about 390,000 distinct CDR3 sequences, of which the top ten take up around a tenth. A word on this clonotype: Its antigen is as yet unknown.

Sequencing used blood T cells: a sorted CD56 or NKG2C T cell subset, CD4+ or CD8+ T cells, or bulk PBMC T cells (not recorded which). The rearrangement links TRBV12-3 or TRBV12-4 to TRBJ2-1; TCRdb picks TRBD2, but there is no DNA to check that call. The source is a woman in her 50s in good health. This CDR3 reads CASSFEGLDNEQFF.